These 17 T cell receptor beta chains were sequenced from one sample in a study of control samples from healthy donors and cancer patients (dated by TCRdb to the early 2020s). Library generation was performed with the immunoSEQ multiplex PCR assay. The clones in this table, taken by TCRdb from immuneACCESS, are in-frame only. Not every clone is retained; where verified, under half of the shortfall comes from an unresolved V gene, and the cause of the rest is unknown. The sample table lists 150,000 to 200,000 clones, around 94% of them with a count of one. The ten largest make up 1.2% to 1.5% of the sample. Sample: blood. Receptor source: a young woman in good health.

The rearrangement uses TRBV12-3 or TRBV12-4 and TRBJ2-7, with 11 bases matching TRBD1. V shed 6 bases and J 9 bases; nucleotides not matched to a gene: 7. The CDR3 spans 13 residues. The CDR3 region has the DNA TGTGCCAGCAGCCCAACCGGGACAGGGGGGCAGTACTTC. Amino acid sequence: CASSPTGTGGQYF.

The rearrangement uses TRBV16 and TRBJ1-3; possible D gene TRBD1, 5 bases. Per the germline V gene, CDR1 is KGHSY and CDR2 is FQNENV. This CDR3 contains 17 residues. V was clipped by 4 bases and J by 0 bases, with 16 bases between them. CDR3 sequence reads: CASSLRTAGGSGNTIYF. CDR3 DNA sequence: TGTGCCAGCAGCCTCCGGACGGCGGGGGGCTCTGGAAACACCATATATTTT.

V and J are TRBV9 and TRBJ1-1, with 7 bases aligning to TRBD1. V gave up 4 bases and J gave up 11 bases; unmatched junction bases: 29. The CDR3 has 19 residues. Germline CDR1 is SGDLS and CDR2 is YYNGEE. CDR3 DNA sequence: TGTGCCAGCAGCCCCCATCTAGGGGGCCCGCTTACTACCGGTGGCGCGGCTTTCTTT. It translates to CASSPHLGGPLTTGGAAFF. The whole variable domain, filled in from reference TRBV9 and TRBJ1-1, reads DSGVTQTPKHLITATGQRVTLRCSPRSGDLSVYWYQQSLDQGLQFLIQYYNGEERAKGNILERFSAQQFPDLHSELNLSSLELGDSALYFCASSPHLGGPLTTGGAAFFGQGTRLTVV.

This chain joins TRBV13 and TRBJ1-1; D gene unclear. V lost 4 bases to trimming and J lost 4 bases, with 16 bases between them. This CDR3 has 15 amino acids. Germline CDR1 reads PRHDT; CDR2 reads FYEKMQ (reference sequence). CDR3 DNA sequence: TGTGCCAGCAGCTCCGCGCCGGGGTACCCCACTGAAGCTTTCTTT. Encoded protein: CASSSAPGYPTEAFF. The variable domain in full, with the rest retrieved from reference TRBV13 and TRBJ1-1, is AAGVIQSPRHLIKEKRETATLKCYPIPRHDTVYWYQQGPGQDPQFLISFYEKMQSDKGSIPDRFSAQQFSDYHSELNMSSLELGDSALYFCASSSAPGYPTEAFFGQGTRLTVV.

The rearrangement joins TRBV28 to TRBJ1-4; D is possibly TRBD1 (5 bases). The CDR3 extends over 16 amino acids. Germline values: CDR1 MDHEN, CDR2 SYDVKM. The ends were cut back, 3 bases at V and 3 bases at J, with 14 bases in the middle. Here the CDR3 reads CASSFQGREANEKLFF. CDR3 DNA sequence: TGTGCCAGCAGTTTTCAGGGAAGGGAGGCTAATGAAAAACTGTTTTTT.

This clone has just one count. The chain uses TRBV5-1 and TRBJ1-3; 7 nucleotides align to TRBD1. V dropped 0 bases and J dropped 7; count of bases not matched to a gene: 4. Looked up from germline, CDR1 is SGHRS and CDR2 is YFSETQ. This CDR3 has 14 residues. The CDR3 sequence is CASSLEGGANTIYF. Here the CDR3 DNA reads TGCGCCAGCAGCTTGGAAGGGGGCGCGAACACCATATATTTT. The full variable domain, in which reference TRBV5-1 and TRBJ1-3 provide the parts outside the CDR3, is KAGVTQTPRYLIKTRGQQVTLSCSPISGHRSVSWYQQTPGQGLQFLFEYFSETQRNKGNFPGRFSGRQFSNSRSEMNVSTLELGDSALYLCASSLEGGANTIYFGEGSWLTVV.

The DNA of the CDR3 is TGTGCCAGCAGCTGGTCGACAGGGTATAATTCACCCCTCCACTTT. Translating gives CASSWSTGYNSPLHF. The rearrangement uses TRBV6-5 and TRBJ1-6, with 7 positions matching TRBD1. V was clipped by 6 bases and J by 4 bases; unmatched bases: 6. This CDR3 has 15 amino acids. Germline CDR1 MNHEY, CDR2 SVGAGI.

This chain connects TRBV6-1 to TRBJ1-2; D call uncertain. Germline loops: CDR1 MNHNS, CDR2 SASEGT. V was trimmed by 2 bases and J by 4 bases, leaving 8 bases between them. CDR3 length: 13 residues. The CDR3 DNA reads as TGTGCCAGCAGTGAATTTGGGCGCTATGGCTACACCTTC. As protein: CASSEFGRYGYTF.

The genes are TRBV28 and TRBJ1-4; 9 nucleotides line up with TRBD1. The V segment lost 11 bases and the J segment 7 bases; nucleotides outside the gene matches: 8. Germline-derived CDR1 and CDR2 are MDHEN and SYDVKM. The CDR3 runs 13 residues. For the CDR3, the DNA is TGTGCCGCAGCTGGGACAGGGCGTGAAAAACTGTTTTTT. Amino acid sequence: CAAAGTGREKLFF.

This chain connects TRBV29-1 to TRBJ1-1, with a tentative D call TRBD1 (6 bases). Germline V gene lookup returns CDR1 SQVTM and CDR2 ANQGSEA. This CDR3 region has 13 residues. Trimming took 7 bases from V and 0 from J, leaving 12 bases between them. CDR3 sequence reads: CSGKGDLNTEAFF. The CDR3 DNA is TGCAGCGGAAAGGGGGACTTGAACACTGAAGCTTTCTTT.

The chain is built from TRBV5-6 and TRBJ1-1, with D perhaps matching TRBD1 (6 bases). There are 13 residues in the CDR3. Deletions cut 0 bases from V and 9 bases from J, with 12 bases between. Germline assignment: CDR1 SGHDT and CDR2 YYEEEE. CDR3 nucleotides: TGTGCCAGCAGCTTGGGCGGGGGGCGTAAAGCTTTCTTT. Protein sequence: CASSLGGGRKAFF.

The genes are TRBV12-3 or TRBV12-4 and TRBJ2-4; D is undetermined. The CDR3 is 11 residues long. V was pared by 5 bases and J by 8 bases, with 7 bases between. CDR3 loop: CASSTRYIQYF. In DNA, the CDR3 is TGTGCCAGCAGTACGCGGTACATTCAGTACTTC.

V and J are TRBV15 and TRBJ2-5, with D possibly being TRBD1 or TRBD2 (6 bases each). Trimming took 4 bases from V and 5 from J, leaving 17 bases between them. The CDR3 contains 15 residues. CDR1 is LNHNV, CDR2 YYDKDF, per germline (reference sequence). As DNA, the CDR3 is TGTGCCACCAGCAACCAACGACGGGGGCGGGAGACCCAGTACTTC. It is translated as CATSNQRRGRETQYF.

This chain links TRBV11-1 with TRBJ1-6; 9 positions agree with TRBD1. The CDR3 is 13 amino acids. Unmatched junction bases numbered 5, after V lost 8 bases and J lost 9 bases. In germline, CDR1 is SGHAT, CDR2 FQDESV (reference sequence). The CDR3 protein is CASSGQGTSPLHF. The DNA for the CDR3 is TGTGCCAGCTCGGGACAGGGTACTTCACCCCTCCACTTT.

The chain employs TRBV13 and TRBJ2-7; TRBD2 agrees at 12 bases. The CDR3 has 16 amino acids. The germline V gene has CDR1 PRHDT and CDR2 FYEKMQ (reference sequence). The J segment lost 6 bases and the V segment lost 4 bases, leaving 10 bases of the junction unmatched. The CDR3 loop is CASSSRLLAGGSEQYF. Here the CDR3 DNA reads TGTGCCAGCAGCTCCCGACTACTAGCGGGGGGATCCGAGCAGTACTTC.

The rearrangement joins TRBV10-1 to TRBJ2-2; possible D gene TRBD2, 6 bases. This CDR3 has 15 residues. Germline loops: CDR1 WNHNN, CDR2 SYGVQD (reference sequence). The V gene lost 0 bases and the J gene lost 3 bases, with 8 bases spanning the gap. The CDR3 DNA reads TGCGCCAGCAGTGAGTCGGCGGGGTACACCGGGGAGCTGTTTTTT. Amino acid sequence: CASSESAGYTGELFF.

The chain uses TRBV11-1 and TRBJ1-2; D remains ambiguous. Germline values: CDR1 SGHAT, CDR2 FQDESV (reference sequence). V shed 1 base and J shed 3 bases, with 6 bases lying between them. This CDR3 is built from 13 residues. The CDR3 loop is CASSLGLDYGYTF. CDR3 bases: TGTGCCAGCAGCTTAGGTCTGGACTATGGCTACACCTTC.